This entry concerns a single T cell receptor beta chain. What it binds is unknown. The data originate from a study of Ad26.COV2.S vaccination and SARS-CoV-2 variants. This CDR3 spans 15 amino acids. V trimming: 3 bases; J trimming: 4 bases; junction bases outside the gene matches: 6. Germline V lookup: CDR1 DFQATT, CDR2 SNEGSKA (reference sequence). Study conclusions and caveats: Vaccinees reportedly had broad spike-specific CD8+ and CD4+ T cell responses.

Treatment denoted: around 19 received Ad26.COV2.S at low or high dose, single or two shots; about 5 received placebo; per-sample allocation not given. Collection of samples fell on day 63 after the first vaccine or placebo injection. This adult donor, from Boston, was 18-55 years old. Some clones are missing from TCRdb's copy, which holds only in-frame ones; the method was immunoSEQ multiplex PCR. The data show around 350,000 clones, with more than 75% seen just once and 3% to 4% held by the top ten. The chain uses TRBV20-1 and TRBJ2-3; 11 bases line up with TRBD1. This clonotype originated in a person aged 18-65 years who received the Ad26.COV2.S COVID-19 vaccine or a placebo. Sample: peripheral blood, taken in a trial of Ad26.COV2.S vaccine versus placebo. The chain's CDR3 is CSASGGQGAPDTQYF. The CDR3 nucleotides read TGCAGTGCTAGTGGAGGACAGGGGGCTCCAGATACGCAGTATTTT.